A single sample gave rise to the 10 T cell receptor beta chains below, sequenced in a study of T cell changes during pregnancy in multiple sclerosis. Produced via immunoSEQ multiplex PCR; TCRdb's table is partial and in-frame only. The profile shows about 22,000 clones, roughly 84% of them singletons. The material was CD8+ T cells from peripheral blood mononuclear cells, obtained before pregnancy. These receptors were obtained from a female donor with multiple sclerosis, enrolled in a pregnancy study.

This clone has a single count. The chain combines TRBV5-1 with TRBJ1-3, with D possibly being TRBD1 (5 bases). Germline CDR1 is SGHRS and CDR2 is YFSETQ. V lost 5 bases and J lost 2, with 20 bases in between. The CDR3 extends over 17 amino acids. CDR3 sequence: CASRNVVGRVPGNTIYF. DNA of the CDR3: TGCGCCAGCAGGAATGTGGTGGGCAGGGTTCCTGGAAACACCATATATTTT.

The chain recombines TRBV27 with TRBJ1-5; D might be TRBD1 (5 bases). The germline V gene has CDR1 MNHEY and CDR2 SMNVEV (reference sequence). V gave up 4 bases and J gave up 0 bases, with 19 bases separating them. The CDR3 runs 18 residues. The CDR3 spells CASSSEGWEGHSNQPQHF. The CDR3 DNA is TGTGCCAGCAGTTCCGAAGGGTGGGAGGGGCATAGCAATCAGCCCCAGCATTTT.

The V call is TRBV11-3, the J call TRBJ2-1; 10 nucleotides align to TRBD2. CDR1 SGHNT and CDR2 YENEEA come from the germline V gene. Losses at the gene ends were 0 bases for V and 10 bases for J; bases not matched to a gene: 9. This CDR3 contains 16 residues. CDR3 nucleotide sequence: TGTGCCAGCAGCTTAGATCTGGCTAGCGGGAGCGCGGAGCAGTTCTTC. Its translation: CASSLDLASGSAEQFF.

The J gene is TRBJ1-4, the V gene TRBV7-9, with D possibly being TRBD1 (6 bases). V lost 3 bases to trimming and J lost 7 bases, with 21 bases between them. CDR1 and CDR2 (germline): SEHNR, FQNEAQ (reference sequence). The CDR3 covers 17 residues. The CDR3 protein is CASSFTGTRRTGEKLFF. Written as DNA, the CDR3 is TGTGCCAGCAGCTTTACCGGGACACGTCGGACGGGTGAAAAACTGTTTTTT.

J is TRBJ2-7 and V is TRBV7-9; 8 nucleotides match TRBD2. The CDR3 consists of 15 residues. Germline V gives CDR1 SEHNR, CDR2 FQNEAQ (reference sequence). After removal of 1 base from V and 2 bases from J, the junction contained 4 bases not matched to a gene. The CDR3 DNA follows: TGTGCCAGCAGCTTAGGCGCGGGGGGCGCCTACGAGCAGTACTTC. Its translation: CASSLGAGGAYEQYF.

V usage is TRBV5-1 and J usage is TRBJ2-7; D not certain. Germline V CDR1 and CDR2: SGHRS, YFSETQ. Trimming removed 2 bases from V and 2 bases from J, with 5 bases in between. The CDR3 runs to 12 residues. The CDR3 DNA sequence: TGCGCCAGCAGCTTCGGAGCCTACGAGCAGTACTTC. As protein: CASSFGAYEQYF.

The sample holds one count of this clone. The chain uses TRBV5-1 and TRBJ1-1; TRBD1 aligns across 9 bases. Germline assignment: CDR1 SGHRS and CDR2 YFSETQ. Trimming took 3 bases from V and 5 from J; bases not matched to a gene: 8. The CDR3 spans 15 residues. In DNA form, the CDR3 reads TGCGCCAGCAGCTGGGAACAGGGGGCAAGGACTGAAGCTTTCTTT. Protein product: CASSWEQGARTEAFF.

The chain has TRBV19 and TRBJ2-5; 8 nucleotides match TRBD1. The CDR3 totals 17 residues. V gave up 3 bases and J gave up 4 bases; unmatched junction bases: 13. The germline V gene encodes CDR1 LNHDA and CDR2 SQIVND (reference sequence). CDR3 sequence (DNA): TGTGCCAGTAGTATCCCGGACAGGGTGGAGGTAGGAGAGACCCAGTACTTC. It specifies CASSIPDRVEVGETQYF.

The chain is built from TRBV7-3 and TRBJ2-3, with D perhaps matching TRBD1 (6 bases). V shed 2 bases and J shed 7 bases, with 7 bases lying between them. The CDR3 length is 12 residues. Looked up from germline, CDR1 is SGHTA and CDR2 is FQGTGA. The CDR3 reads CASSLQGNTQYF. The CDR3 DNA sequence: TGTGCCAGCAGCTTACAGGGGAATACGCAGTATTTT.

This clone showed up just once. CDR3 sequence (DNA): TGTGCCAGCAGTGAACTCGGGGGCTCTGGAAACACCATATATTTT. Translating gives CASSELGGSGNTIYF. The chain couples TRBV6-1 to TRBJ1-3; tentatively, D is TRBD1 (5 bases). Germline V gene lookup returns CDR1 MNHNS and CDR2 SASEGT. CDR3 size: 15 residues. The germline V and J ends were trimmed by 2 bases and 0 bases, with 8 bases remaining between them.